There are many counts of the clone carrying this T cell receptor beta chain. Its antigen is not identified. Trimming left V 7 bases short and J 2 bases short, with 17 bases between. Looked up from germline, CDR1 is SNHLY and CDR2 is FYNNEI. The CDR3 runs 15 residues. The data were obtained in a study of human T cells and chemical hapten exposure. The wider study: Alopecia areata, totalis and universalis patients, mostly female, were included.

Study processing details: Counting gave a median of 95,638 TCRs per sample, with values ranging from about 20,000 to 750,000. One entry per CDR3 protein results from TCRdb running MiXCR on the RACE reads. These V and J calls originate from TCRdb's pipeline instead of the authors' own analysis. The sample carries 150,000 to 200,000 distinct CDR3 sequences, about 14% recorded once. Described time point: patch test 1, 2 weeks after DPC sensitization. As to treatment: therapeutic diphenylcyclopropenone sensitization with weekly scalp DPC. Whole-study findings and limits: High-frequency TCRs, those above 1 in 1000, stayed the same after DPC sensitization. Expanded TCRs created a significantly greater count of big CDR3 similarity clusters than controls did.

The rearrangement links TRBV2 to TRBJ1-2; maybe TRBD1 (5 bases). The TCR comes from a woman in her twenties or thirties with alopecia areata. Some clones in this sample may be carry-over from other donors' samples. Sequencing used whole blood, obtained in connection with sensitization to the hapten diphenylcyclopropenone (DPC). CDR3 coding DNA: TGTGCCAGCATCTCCAACCGGGACGGGAACTATGGCTACACCTTC. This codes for CASISNRDGNYGYTF.